This TCR beta chain was recorded in a study of blood T cell repertoires in COVID-19 (dated by TCRdb to 2018 to 2020). Study-level background: Samples from collaborators originated in the United States, Italy and Spain and spanned both the acute and convalescent phases of COVID-19. The material from the prospective study consisted of cDNA or gDNA derived from T cells, B-cell-depleted T cells, or PBMCs. Deeply sampled blood TCRbeta repertoires from subjects exposed to, actively infected with, or recovered from COVID-19 were included in the dataset. The repertoires were released in a freely available public database intended as a resource for research on the immune response to SARS-CoV-2. The samples were drawn from the first 160 participants of the ongoing ImmuneRACE study and from some 1,300 subjects provided by 6 global collaborators. A de-identified subject ID, COVID-19 status, age in years and sex were almost always included in the sample metadata. Where available, HLA class I and class II types were obtained from metadata supplied by the sample provider rather than from assay-based typing. Summary of the overall study and its limitations: How much clinical and demographic metadata was included differed by source and by participant, and the metadata was provided uncurated.

The immunoSEQ Assay, a bias-controlled multiplex PCR, was used to amplify TCRbeta CDR3 regions from genomic DNA. For the original study's pipeline: The number of nucleated cells in each sample was estimated from the amplification of reference gene primers within the assay. Sequence reads were collapsed and filtered to measure the absolute abundance of every unique TCRbeta CDR3 rearrangement. For each sample, productive Simpson clonality was calculated by taking the square root of Simpson's diversity index across productive rearrangements. Imported from immuneACCESS, the table was reduced by TCRdb to in-frame sequences with V and J called. These copies leave out some clones; in studies compared against another copy, an unresolved V gene accounts for under half, and the cause of the remainder is not known. The V and J calls and clone size are taken from that table; D and trimming were inferred from the DNA. Within this sample are around 310,000 clones, with nearly 90% of them counted one time only. The top ten clonotypes cover around 0.96% of the sample.

As for this clone: Its target antigen remains unknown. Base-call qualities are not available, and no considerably larger clone is one nucleotide away.

One collaborating source in Seattle enrolled patients while the patients were actively infected and followed the patients over time throughout the course of disease. Whole blood was collected in K2EDTA tubes by collaborating institutions according to the institutions' own protocols. For TCRbeta analysis, collaborator samples were shipped as frozen whole blood, as isolated PBMCs, or as DNA extracted from either sample type. The sample comprised peripheral blood. This sequence was found in a woman aged 40 to 50 with COVID-19, enrolled during active disease.

CDR3 region: CASSGVLAGINEQFF. In nucleotides, the sequence is TGTGCCAGCAGTGGGGTTCTAGCGGGGATCAATGAGCAGTTCTTC. The sequence links TRBV2 to TRBJ2-1; TRBD2 agrees with 9 junctional bases. Its CDR3 holds 15 amino acids, cysteine through phenylalanine. The kept DNA is CDR3 alone, 45 bases in frame from the first base. CDR1 SNHLY and CDR2 FYNNEI are derived from the germline V gene. V has 4 bases trimmed and J has 6 bases trimmed; junction bases matching no gene number 7.